Sequencing of this TCR beta chain was carried out in a study of CXCR3-negative and CXCR3-positive naive CD8 T cells. Study as a whole: Each library held about 1.5 +/- 0.3 million TRB reads, around 140 million in total. General observations from the study: CXCR3 expression partially decreased after cryopreservation; most assays used fresh PBMCs. Naive CXCR3-positive cells had TRB CDR3s more hydrophobic than those of CXCR3-negative naive cells. Similar TRBV-TRBJ gene usage was seen in naive CXCR3-negative and CXCR3-positive cells, but not in memory cells.

Identification of naive CD8+ T cells rested on CD45RO-CCR7+CD27+CD95- status. This CDR3 comprises 17 residues. The germline V gene has CDR1 SGDLS and CDR2 YYNGEE. TRB cDNA was prepared as libraries by UMI-labeled 5' RACE. TCRdb reprocessed the 5' RACE reads and reports one entry per CDR3 protein, with no DNA. The repertoire table contains about 150,000 distinct CDR3 sequences. Comments on this clonotype: Its antigen is undetermined.

This receptor was obtained from a human donor in good health. Some clones in this sample may be carry-over from other donors' samples. The sample taken for sequencing was naive CXCR3+ CD8+ T cells from blood. The sample's subset: CD45RO-CCR7+CD27+CD95- naive CD8+ T cells expressing CXCR3 (TNR3+). The chain couples TRBV9 to TRBJ2-5; the D call of TRBD2 rests on TCRdb alone, since no DNA is present to check it. CDR3 protein: CASSGTGTSGSQETQYF.